This T cell receptor beta chain was retrieved from a study of T cell clonotyping in hematopoietic cell transplantation. The data were produced by immunoSEQ multiplex PCR, yet TCRdb's version contains in-frame clones alone and is incomplete. The table has about 69,000 clones, over 90% seen once. The CDR3 covers 13 residues. V shed 4 bases and J 8 bases; nucleotides not matched to a gene: 6. CDR1 is SGHKS and CDR2 is YYEKEE in the germline V gene (reference sequence). V and J are TRBV5-5 and TRBJ1-2; 9 positions agree with TRBD1. The sequencing sample was made of peripheral blood mononuclear cells. The clonotype was recovered from a man aged 50 to 59 in good health. Some clones in this sample may be carry-over from other donors' samples. The CDR3 region has the DNA TGTGCCAGCAGCATACAGGGGGCTGAGGGCTACACCTTC. This translates into CASSIQGAEGYTF.